This TCR beta chain was sequenced in a study of resident and recirculating memory T cells in vitiligo. Regarding the study as a whole: Clonality differed among vitiligo lesions, with no unique dominant clone.

Regarding this clone: Its specificity is not known.

Clones were read by immunoSEQ multiplex PCR, and TCRdb kept only the in-frame ones, dropping some. The sample carries around 40,000 clones, nearly 95% recorded once. Germline CDR1 is SGHTA and CDR2 is FQGNSA. The ends lost 5 bases at V and 7 bases at J; junction bases unmatched: 8. This CDR3 spans 16 amino acids. The sample taken for sequencing was blood. The rearrangement joins TRBV7-2 to TRBJ2-1, with TRBD2 identical over 13 bases. The clonotype originates from a male donor with vitiligo. In nucleotides, the CDR3 is TGTGCCAGCAGCCCGGGACTAGCGGGGTTTATGAATGAGCAGTTCTTC. Its protein product is CASSPGLAGFMNEQFF.